This TCR beta chain was captured in a study of blood T cell repertoires in COVID-19. Whole-study context: The cDNA or gDNA used as material had been derived from T cells, B-cell-depleted T cells, or PBMCs.

This CDR3 contains 15 residues. The germline V and J ends were trimmed by 2 bases and 5 bases, with 12 bases remaining between them. Germline CDR1 reads KGHSH; CDR2 reads LQKENI. Concerning this clone: The same CDR3 arises from other DNA sequences in this sample as well.

In the authors' workflow: Researchers report that nucleated cell counts were estimated from reference gene primer amplification. TCRdb keeps only in-frame clones here, not all; method: immunoSEQ multiplex PCR. V and J calls and clone size are copied from that table; D and trimming were computed from the DNA. The profile shows 150,000 to 200,000 clones, 87% of them singletons. The study drew participants aged 18 to 89 years from 20 to 30 US areas. This sequence joins TRBV18 and TRBJ2-2, with D possibly matching TRBD2 (5 bases). The source of this sequence is a human donor with acute COVID-19. The donor label of this sample is uncertain. Sequencing was done on a sample of PBMCs or T cells enriched from blood (not recorded which). The DNA of the CDR3 is TGTGCCAGCTCACCAGCGGGCGTCTCAACCGGGGAGCTGTTTTTT. Protein product: CASSPAGVSTGELFF.